Given below is one TCR beta chain in context. Each donor was administered nivolumab, ipilimumab, aspirin, low-dose cyclophosphamide and low-dose radiotherapy. Both TCRalpha and TCRbeta chains were reverse transcribed with V-gene-specific primers. Using a constant-region primer together with a V-primer adapter, TCRs were subjected to roughly 20 PCR cycles of amplification. TCRdb re-called the reads through MiXCR, storing one row per CDR3 protein. This table has more than 12,000 distinct CDR3 sequences, 45% to 55% appearing once. These data come from a study of low-dose radiotherapy and immunotherapy resistance in tumors. This receptor was taken from a human donor with advanced metastatic prostate, ovarian, gallbladder or colorectal cancer (not recorded which). This table probably holds off-target reads from a library built for another chain.

As DNA, the CDR3 is TGTGCCAGCAGTGCGTCCCCGGTTGACACTGAAGCTTTCTTT. Protein sequence: CASSASPVDTEAFF. J is TRBJ1-1 and V is TRBV12-3 or TRBV12-4, with D hard to call. The V and J ends lost 5 bases and 3 bases respectively, with 13 bases between them. This CDR3 has 14 amino acids.